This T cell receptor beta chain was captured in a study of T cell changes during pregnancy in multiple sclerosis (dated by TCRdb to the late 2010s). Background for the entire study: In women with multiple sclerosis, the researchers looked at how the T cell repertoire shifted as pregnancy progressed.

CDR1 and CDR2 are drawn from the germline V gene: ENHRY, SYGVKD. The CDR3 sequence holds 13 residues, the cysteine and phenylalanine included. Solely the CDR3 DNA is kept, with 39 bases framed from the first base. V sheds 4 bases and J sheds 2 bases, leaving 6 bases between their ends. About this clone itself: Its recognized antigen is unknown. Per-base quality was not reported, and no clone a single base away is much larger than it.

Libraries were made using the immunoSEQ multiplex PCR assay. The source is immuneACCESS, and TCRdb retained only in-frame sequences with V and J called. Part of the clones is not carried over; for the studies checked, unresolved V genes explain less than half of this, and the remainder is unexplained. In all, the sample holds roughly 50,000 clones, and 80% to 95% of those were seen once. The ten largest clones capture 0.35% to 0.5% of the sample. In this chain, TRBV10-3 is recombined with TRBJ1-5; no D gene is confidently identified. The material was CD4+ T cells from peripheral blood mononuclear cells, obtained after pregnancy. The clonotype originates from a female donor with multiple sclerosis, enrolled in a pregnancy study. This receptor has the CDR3 CAISAAGNQPQHF. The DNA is TGTGCCATCAGTGCAGCGGGCAATCAGCCCCAGCATTTT.